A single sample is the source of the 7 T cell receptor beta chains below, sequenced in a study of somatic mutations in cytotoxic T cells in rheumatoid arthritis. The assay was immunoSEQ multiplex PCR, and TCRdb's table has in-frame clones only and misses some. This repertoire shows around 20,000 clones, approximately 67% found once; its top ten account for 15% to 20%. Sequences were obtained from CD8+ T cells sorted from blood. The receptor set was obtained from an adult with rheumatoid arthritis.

Here the CDR3 DNA reads TGTGCCAGCAGTAGATATGACAGGGGGTATGGCTACACCTTC. Translation gives CASSRYDRGYGYTF. The chain combines TRBV6-6 with TRBJ1-2; 9 nucleotides match TRBD1. This CDR3 is 14 amino acids long. V trimming: 5 bases; J trimming: 5 bases; junction bases outside the gene matches: 6. The germline gives CDR1 MNHNY, CDR2 SVGAGI (reference sequence).

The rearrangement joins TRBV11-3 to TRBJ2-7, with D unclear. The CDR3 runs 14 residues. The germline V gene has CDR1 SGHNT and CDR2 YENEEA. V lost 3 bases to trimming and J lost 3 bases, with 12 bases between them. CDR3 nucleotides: TGTGCCAGCAGCTTCATTTCAGCGCACTACGAGCAGTACTTC. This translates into CASSFISAHYEQYF.

CDR3 bases: TGCGCCAGCAAGTATCAGCGGGGGGTCACCGGGGAGCTGTTTTTT. Translated: CASKYQRGVTGELFF. This sequence joins TRBV5-1 and TRBJ2-2; 9 nucleotides line up with TRBD2. J lost 4 bases, V lost 6 bases, and 7 bases had no gene match. Looked up from germline, CDR1 is SGHRS and CDR2 is YFSETQ. The CDR3 covers 15 residues.

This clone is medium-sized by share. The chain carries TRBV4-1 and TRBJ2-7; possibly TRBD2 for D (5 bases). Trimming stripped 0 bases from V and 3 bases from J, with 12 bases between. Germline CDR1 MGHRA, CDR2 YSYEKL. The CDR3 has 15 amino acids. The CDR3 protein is CASSQDRGAVYEQYF. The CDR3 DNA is TGCGCCAGCAGCCAAGATCGGGGAGCCGTCTACGAGCAGTACTTC.

CDR3 residues: CASSLGPGTAYTGELFF. DNA of the CDR3: TGTGCCAGCAGTTTGGGCCCCGGGACAGCGTACACCGGGGAGCTGTTTTTT. The chain links TRBV28 to TRBJ2-2, with TRBD1 identical over 7 bases. V shed 3 bases, J shed 3 bases, and the junction held 10 bases outside the gene matches. From germline, CDR1 is MDHEN and CDR2 SYDVKM. This CDR3 has 17 residues. The full variable domain, in which reference TRBV28 and TRBJ2-2 provide the parts outside the CDR3, is DVKVTQSSRYLVKRTGEKVFLECVQDMDHENMFWYRQDPGLGLRLIYFSYDVKMKEKGDIPEGYSVSREKKERFSLILESASTNQTSMYLCASSLGPGTAYTGELFFGEGSRLTVL.

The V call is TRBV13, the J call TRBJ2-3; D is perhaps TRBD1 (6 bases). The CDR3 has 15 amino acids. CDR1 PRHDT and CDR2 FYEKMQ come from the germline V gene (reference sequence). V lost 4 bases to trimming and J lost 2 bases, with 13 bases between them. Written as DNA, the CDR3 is TGTGCCAGCAGCTCCGCAGGGGCCCTCACAGATACGCAGTATTTT. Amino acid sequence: CASSSAGALTDTQYF. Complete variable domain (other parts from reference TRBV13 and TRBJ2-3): AAGVIQSPRHLIKEKRETATLKCYPIPRHDTVYWYQQGPGQDPQFLISFYEKMQSDKGSIPDRFSAQQFSDYHSELNMSSLELGDSALYFCASSSAGALTDTQYFGPGTRLTVL.

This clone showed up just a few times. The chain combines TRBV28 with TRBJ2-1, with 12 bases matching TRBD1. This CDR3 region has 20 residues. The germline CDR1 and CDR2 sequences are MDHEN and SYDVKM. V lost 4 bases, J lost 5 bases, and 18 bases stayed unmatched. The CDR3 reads CASSSPFTETGTGGHNEQFF. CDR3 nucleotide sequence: TGTGCCAGCAGTTCTCCTTTTACCGAAACCGGGACAGGGGGCCACAATGAGCAGTTCTTC.